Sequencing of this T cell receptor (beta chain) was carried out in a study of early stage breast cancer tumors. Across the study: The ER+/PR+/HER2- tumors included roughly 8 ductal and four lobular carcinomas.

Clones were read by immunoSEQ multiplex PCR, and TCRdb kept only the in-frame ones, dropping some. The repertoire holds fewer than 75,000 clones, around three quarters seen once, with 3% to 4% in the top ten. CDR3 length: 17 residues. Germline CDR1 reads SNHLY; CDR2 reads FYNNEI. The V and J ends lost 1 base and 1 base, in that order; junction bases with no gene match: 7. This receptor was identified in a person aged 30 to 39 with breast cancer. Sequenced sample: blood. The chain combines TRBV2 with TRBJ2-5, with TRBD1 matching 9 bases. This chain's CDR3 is CASSEGRGQGFQETQYF. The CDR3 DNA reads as TGTGCCAGCAGTGAAGGTCGGGGACAGGGCTTCCAAGAGACCCAGTACTTC.